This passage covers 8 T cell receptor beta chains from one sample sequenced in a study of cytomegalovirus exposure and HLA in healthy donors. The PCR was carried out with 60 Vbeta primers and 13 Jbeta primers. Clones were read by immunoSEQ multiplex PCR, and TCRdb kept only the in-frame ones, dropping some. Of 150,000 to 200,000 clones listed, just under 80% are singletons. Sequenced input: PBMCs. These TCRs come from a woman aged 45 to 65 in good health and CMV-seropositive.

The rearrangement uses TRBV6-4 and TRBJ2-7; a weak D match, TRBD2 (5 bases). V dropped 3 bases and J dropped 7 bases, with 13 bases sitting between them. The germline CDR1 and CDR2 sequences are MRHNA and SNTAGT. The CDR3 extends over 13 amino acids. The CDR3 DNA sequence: TGTGCCAGCAGTGAAGCGCCCACTAGAGAGCAGTACTTC. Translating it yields CASSEAPTREQYF.

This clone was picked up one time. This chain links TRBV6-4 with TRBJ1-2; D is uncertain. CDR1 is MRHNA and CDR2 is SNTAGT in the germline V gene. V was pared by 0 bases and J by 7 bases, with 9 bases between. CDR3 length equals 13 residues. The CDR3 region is CASSDSSGLGYTF. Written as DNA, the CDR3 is TGTGCCAGCAGTGACTCAAGTGGACTTGGCTACACCTTC.

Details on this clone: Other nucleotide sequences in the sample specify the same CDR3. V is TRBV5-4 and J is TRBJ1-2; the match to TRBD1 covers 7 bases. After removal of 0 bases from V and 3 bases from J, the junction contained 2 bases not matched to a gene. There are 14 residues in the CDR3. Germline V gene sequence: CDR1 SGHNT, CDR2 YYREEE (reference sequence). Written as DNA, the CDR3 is TGTGCCAGCAGCTTGGGCGACAGGGACTATGGCTACACCTTC. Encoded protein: CASSLGDRDYGYTF.

The CDR3 region has the DNA TGCGCCAGCAGGTCACAGGGATCAACCGGGGAGCTGTTTTTT. This codes for CASRSQGSTGELFF. V and J are TRBV5-1 and TRBJ2-2; D is possibly TRBD1 (6 bases). The V end was cut by 5 bases, the J end by 5 bases, with 13 bases between. The CDR3 consists of 14 residues. The germline V gene encodes CDR1 SGHRS and CDR2 YFSETQ.

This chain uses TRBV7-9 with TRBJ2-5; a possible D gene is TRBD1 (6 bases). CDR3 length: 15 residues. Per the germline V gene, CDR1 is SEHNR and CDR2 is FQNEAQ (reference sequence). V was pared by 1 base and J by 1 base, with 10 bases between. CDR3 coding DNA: TGTGCCAGCAGCTTAGGCGGACAGCCCCAAGAGACCCAGTACTTC. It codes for CASSLGGQPQETQYF.

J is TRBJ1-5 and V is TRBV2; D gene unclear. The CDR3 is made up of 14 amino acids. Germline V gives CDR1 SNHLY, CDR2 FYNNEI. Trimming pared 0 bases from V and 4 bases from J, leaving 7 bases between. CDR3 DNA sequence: TGTGCCAGCAGTGAAGCGCTTCGGAATCAGCCCCAGCATTTT. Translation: CASSEALRNQPQHF.

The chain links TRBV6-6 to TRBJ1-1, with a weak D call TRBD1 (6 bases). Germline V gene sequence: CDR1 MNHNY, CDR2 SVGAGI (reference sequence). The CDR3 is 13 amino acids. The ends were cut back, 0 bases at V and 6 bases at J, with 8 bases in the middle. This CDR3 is CASSYSKGAEAFF. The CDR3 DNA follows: TGTGCCAGCAGTTACTCTAAGGGGGCTGAAGCTTTCTTT.

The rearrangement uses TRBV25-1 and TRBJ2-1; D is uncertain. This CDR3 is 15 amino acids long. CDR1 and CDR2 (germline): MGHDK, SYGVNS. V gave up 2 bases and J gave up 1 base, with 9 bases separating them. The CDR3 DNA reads TGTGCCAGCAGTGAACGCCCAGGATCCTACAATGAGCAGTTCTTC. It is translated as CASSERPGSYNEQFF.